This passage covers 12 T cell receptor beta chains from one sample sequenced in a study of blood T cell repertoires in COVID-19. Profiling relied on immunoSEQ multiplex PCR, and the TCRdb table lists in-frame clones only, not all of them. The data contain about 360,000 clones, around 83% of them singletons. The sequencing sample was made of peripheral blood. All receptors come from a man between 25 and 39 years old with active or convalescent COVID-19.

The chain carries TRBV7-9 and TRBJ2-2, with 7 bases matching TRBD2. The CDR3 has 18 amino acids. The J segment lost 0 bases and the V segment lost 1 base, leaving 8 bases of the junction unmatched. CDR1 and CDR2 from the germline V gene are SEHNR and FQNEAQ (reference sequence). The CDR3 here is CASSLVRGDSPNTGELFF. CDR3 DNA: TGTGCCAGCAGCTTAGTTCGGGGGGACTCTCCGAACACCGGGGAGCTGTTTTTT.

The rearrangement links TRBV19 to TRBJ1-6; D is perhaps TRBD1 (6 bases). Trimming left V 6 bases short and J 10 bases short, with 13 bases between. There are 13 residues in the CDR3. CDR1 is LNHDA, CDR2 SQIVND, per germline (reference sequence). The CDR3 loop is CASRGTFQSPLHF. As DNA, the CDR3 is TGTGCCAGTAGAGGGACATTCCAGTCACCCCTCCACTTT.

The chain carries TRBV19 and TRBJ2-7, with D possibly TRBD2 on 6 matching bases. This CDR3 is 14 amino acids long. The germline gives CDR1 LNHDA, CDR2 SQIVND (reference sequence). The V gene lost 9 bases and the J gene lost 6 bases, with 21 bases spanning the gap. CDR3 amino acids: CASRPGTPLGEQYF. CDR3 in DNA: TGTGCCAGCCGACCTGGGACTCCCCTGGGCGAGCAGTACTTC. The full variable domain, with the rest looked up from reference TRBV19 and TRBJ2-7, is DGGITQSPKYLFRKEGQNVTLSCEQNLNHDAMYWYRQDPGQGLRLIYYSQIVNDFQKGDIAEGYSVSREKKESFPLTVTSAQKNPTAFYLCASRPGTPLGEQYFGPGTRLTVT.

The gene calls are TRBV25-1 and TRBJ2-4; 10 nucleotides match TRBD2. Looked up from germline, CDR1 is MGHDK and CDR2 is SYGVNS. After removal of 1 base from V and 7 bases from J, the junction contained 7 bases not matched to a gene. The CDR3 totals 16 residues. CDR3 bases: TGTGCCAGCAGTGAATGGGGAGCGGGAGGGCGGAACATTCAGTACTTC. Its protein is CASSEWGAGGRNIQYF.

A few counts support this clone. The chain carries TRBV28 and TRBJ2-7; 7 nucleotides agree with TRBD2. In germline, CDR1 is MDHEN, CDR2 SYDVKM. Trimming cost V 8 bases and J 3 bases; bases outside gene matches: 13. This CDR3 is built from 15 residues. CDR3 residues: CASGPYGGGSYEQYF. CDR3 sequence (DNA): TGTGCCAGCGGCCCGTACGGGGGAGGGAGCTACGAGCAGTACTTC.

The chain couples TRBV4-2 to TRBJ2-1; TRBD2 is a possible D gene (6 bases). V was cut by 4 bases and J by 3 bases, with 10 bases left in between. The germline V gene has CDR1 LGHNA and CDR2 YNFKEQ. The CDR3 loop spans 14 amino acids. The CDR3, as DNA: TGTGCCAGCAGCCTAAGGACTAACTACAATGAGCAGTTCTTC. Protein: CASSLRTNYNEQFF.

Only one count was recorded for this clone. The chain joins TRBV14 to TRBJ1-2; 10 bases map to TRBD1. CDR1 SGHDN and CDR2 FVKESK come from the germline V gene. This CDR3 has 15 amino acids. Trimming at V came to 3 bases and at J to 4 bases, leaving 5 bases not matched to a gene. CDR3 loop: CASSQGTGEGYGYTF. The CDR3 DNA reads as TGTGCCAGCAGCCAGGGGACAGGGGAAGGCTATGGCTACACCTTC.

The CDR3 is CAWRGLNEQFF. The CDR3 coding sequence is TGTGCCTGGAGGGGACTCAATGAGCAGTTCTTC. V usage is TRBV30 and J usage is TRBJ2-1; TRBD2 is a possible D gene (6 bases). CDR1 GTSNPN and CDR2 SVGIG come from the germline V gene (reference sequence). This CDR3 has 11 amino acids. V lost 3 bases and J 6 bases, leaving 6 bases between the germline ends. Full variable domain (remainder filled in from reference TRBV30 and TRBJ2-1): SQTIHQWPATLVQPVGSPLSLECTVEGTSNPNLYWYRQAAGRGLQLLFYSVGIGQISSEVPQNLSASRPQDRQFILSSKKLLLSDSGFYLCAWRGLNEQFFGPGTRLTVL.

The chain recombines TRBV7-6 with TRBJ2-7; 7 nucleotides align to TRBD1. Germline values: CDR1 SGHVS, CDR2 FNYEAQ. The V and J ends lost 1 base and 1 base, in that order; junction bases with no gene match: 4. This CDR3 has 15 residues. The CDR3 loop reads CASSLEQGFSYEQYF. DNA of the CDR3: TGTGCCAGCAGCTTAGAACAGGGGTTTTCCTACGAGCAGTACTTC. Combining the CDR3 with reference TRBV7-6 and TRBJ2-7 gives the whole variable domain GAGVSQSPRYKVTKRGQDVALRCDPISGHVSLYWYRQALGQGPEFLTYFNYEAQQDKSGLPNDRFSAERPEGSISTLTIQRTEQRDSAMYRCASSLEQGFSYEQYFGPGTRLTVT.

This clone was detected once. The CDR3 coding sequence is TGTGCCAGCAGCAAAATAGCGGAGTACAATGAGCAGTTCTTC. This gives the protein CASSKIAEYNEQFF. The chain couples TRBV7-9 to TRBJ2-1, with D tentatively TRBD2 (6 bases). V lost 5 bases, J lost 4 bases, and 12 bases lay in between. This CDR3 contains 14 residues. The germline V gene encodes CDR1 SEHNR and CDR2 FQNEAQ (reference sequence). Based on the CDR3 plus reference TRBV7-9 and TRBJ2-1, the full variable domain is DTGVSQNPRHKITKRGQNVTFRCDPISEHNRLYWYRQTLGQGPEFLTYFQNEAQLEKSRLLSDRFSAERPKGSFSTLEIQRTEQGDSAMYLCASSKIAEYNEQFFGPGTRLTVL.

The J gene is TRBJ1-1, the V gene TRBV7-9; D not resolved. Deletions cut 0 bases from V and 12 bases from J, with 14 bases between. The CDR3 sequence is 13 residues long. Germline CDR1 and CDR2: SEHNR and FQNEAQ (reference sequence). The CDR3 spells CASSLAGSGVPFF. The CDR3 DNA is TGTGCCAGCAGCTTAGCGGGTAGCGGGGTGCCTTTCTTT.

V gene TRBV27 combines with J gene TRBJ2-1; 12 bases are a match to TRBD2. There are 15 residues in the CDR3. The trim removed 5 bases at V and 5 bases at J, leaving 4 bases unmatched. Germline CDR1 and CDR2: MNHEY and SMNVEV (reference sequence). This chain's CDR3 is CASSPLAGGNNEQFF. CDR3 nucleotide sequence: TGTGCCAGCAGTCCCCTAGCGGGAGGGAACAATGAGCAGTTCTTC.